Ten or more counts support the clone carrying this TCR beta chain. What it recognizes is unknown. This sample was included in a study of Graves' ophthalmopathy and Graves' hyperthyroidism. Study in general: Hyperthyroidism showing no ophthalmopathy within 18 months of follow-up was stable. Study-wide results and caveats: Ophthalmopathy progression was predicted with under 71% sensitivity and around 72% specificity.

RNA transcripts served as template for amplifying TCR beta CDR3 sequences. HTBI primers served in a first-round RT-PCR, which a second-round multiplex PCR followed. TCRdb re-analysed the multiplex PCR reads in MiXCR, keeping a single row per CDR3 protein. The table lists around 1,000,000 distinct CDR3 sequences, roughly 35% of them singletons. V trimming: 5 bases; J trimming: 3 bases; junction bases outside the gene matches: 10. The CDR3 extends over 15 amino acids. Germline V CDR1 and CDR2: SEHNR, FQNEAQ (reference sequence). Other autoimmune disease, uncontrolled infection, pregnancy and lactation led to exclusion. Each diagnosis was determined on the basis of clinical symptoms, serum thyroxine, TRAb, thyroid ultrasound and orbital computed tomography.

V is TRBV7-9 and J is TRBJ2-7; TRBD1 matches 7 bases. Sample: peripheral blood or thyroid tissue (not recorded which). The sequence derives from an adult man with Graves' hyperthyroidism. The CDR3 sequence is CASSPSGSGGYEQYF. As DNA, the CDR3 is TGTGCCAGCAGCCCCTCTGGGTCAGGGGGCTACGAGCAGTACTTC.